One and the same sample provided the 17 T cell receptor beta chains below, sequenced in a study of T cell changes during pregnancy in multiple sclerosis. The repertoire was sequenced with immunoSEQ multiplex PCR; TCRdb's copy has only in-frame clones and lacks some. The table has about 80,000 clones, about 92% seen once; the top ten hold around 2.6%. The sample was peripheral blood, taken before pregnancy. These receptors all come from a female donor with multiple sclerosis, enrolled in a pregnancy study.

The chain has TRBV5-1 and TRBJ2-3; possibly TRBD1 for D (6 bases). The germline V and J ends were trimmed by 0 bases and 3 bases, with 17 bases remaining between them. CDR1 is SGHRS and CDR2 is YFSETQ in the germline V gene. The CDR3 spans 17 residues. This CDR3 reads CASSLVDQGSWTDTQYF. The CDR3 DNA sequence: TGCGCCAGCAGCTTGGTAGATCAGGGGTCATGGACAGATACGCAGTATTTT.

The V and J genes are TRBV11-2 and TRBJ2-1; TRBD2 matches at 13 bases. Trimming cost V 5 bases and J 7 bases; bases outside gene matches: 5. The CDR3 totals 15 residues. Germline V gives CDR1 SGHAT, CDR2 FQNNGV. The CDR3 region is CASSPTSGRGNEQFF. The CDR3 DNA reads TGTGCCAGCAGCCCAACTAGCGGGAGGGGGAATGAGCAGTTCTTC.

The chain recombines TRBV19 with TRBJ2-3; D is uncertain. The germline V gene encodes CDR1 LNHDA and CDR2 SQIVND (reference sequence). The CDR3 consists of 15 residues. V gave up 0 bases and J gave up 1 base, with 8 bases separating them. The DNA for the CDR3 is TGTGCCAGTAGTATAGACGGTCGCGGCACAGATACGCAGTATTTT. As protein: CASSIDGRGTDTQYF.

This clone was seen more than once but under ten times. This sequence joins TRBV11-1 and TRBJ1-1; D gene unclear. The CDR3 totals 13 residues. Germline CDR1 reads SGHAT; CDR2 reads FQDESV (reference sequence). The V gene lost 5 bases and the J gene lost 0 bases, with 7 bases spanning the gap. CDR3 nucleotide sequence: TGTGCCAGCAGCCCGCACATGAACACTGAAGCTTTCTTT. Encoded protein: CASSPHMNTEAFF.

The J gene is TRBJ2-1, the V gene TRBV19; D possibly corresponds to TRBD1 (6 bases). The CDR3 consists of 15 residues. Per germline, CDR1 LNHDA and CDR2 SQIVND (reference sequence). With 3 bases removed from V and 5 bases from J, the gap between germline ends came to 14 bases. CDR3 in DNA: TGTGCCAGTAGTATCCTGCCAGGGGCGAACAATGAGCAGTTCTTC. Its protein product is CASSILPGANNEQFF.

The genes are TRBV7-8 and TRBJ1-1; 8 bases are a match to TRBD1. The CDR3 runs to 16 residues. Germline CDR1 reads SGHVS; CDR2 reads FQNEAQ. Trimming at V came to 0 bases and at J to 0 bases, leaving 3 bases not matched to a gene. The CDR3 spells CASSLAATGVNTEAFF. CDR3 coding DNA: TGTGCCAGCAGCTTAGCAGCGACAGGGGTGAACACTGAAGCTTTCTTT.

The V call is TRBV19, the J call TRBJ2-7, with 7 bases identical to TRBD1. Trimming took 1 base from V and 2 from J; bases not matched to a gene: 2. CDR3 length equals 14 residues. The germline gives CDR1 LNHDA, CDR2 SQIVND (reference sequence). The CDR3 protein is CASSIGGGAYEQYF. The CDR3 DNA is TGTGCCAGTAGTATAGGAGGGGGCGCCTACGAGCAGTACTTC.

V and J are TRBV11-2 and TRBJ2-7; D is perhaps TRBD1 (6 bases). The CDR3 is 15 amino acids. Germline CDR1 SGHAT, CDR2 FQNNGV. V was cut by 1 base and J by 3 bases, with 13 bases left in between. This chain's CDR3 is CASSLVGARGYEQYF. The DNA of the CDR3 is TGTGCCAGCAGCTTAGTAGGCGCCAGGGGCTACGAGCAGTACTTC.

The chain employs TRBV30 and TRBJ2-1; D is perhaps TRBD2 (6 bases). The CDR3 extends over 10 amino acids. Between the trimmed V and J ends, which lost 5 bases and 7 bases, there was a span of 6 bases. In germline, CDR1 is GTSNPN, CDR2 SVGIG (reference sequence). CDR3 amino acids: CAWGRNEQFF. CDR3 in DNA: TGTGCCTGGGGGAGGAATGAGCAGTTCTTC.

The chain links TRBV2 to TRBJ1-2; TRBD1 agrees at 10 bases. J was trimmed by 3 bases and V by 4 bases; bases with no gene match: 2. The V gene's germline CDR1 is SNHLY and CDR2 FYNNEI. This CDR3 has 14 amino acids. CDR3 nucleotide sequence: TGTGCCAGCAGTGCGACAGGGGGCGACTATGGCTACACCTTC. Protein sequence: CASSATGGDYGYTF.

This clone was observed a single time. The V call is TRBV7-2, the J call TRBJ1-5; TRBD1 is a possible D gene (5 bases). V lost 4 bases, J lost 1 base, and 8 bases lay in between. The CDR3 totals 14 residues. Germline V gene sequence: CDR1 SGHTA, CDR2 FQGNSA. CDR3 region: CASSSRQSNQPQHF. The CDR3 nucleotides are TGTGCCAGCAGCTCCCGACAGAGCAATCAGCCCCAGCATTTT.

The gene calls are TRBV5-4 and TRBJ2-1, with TRBD2 identical over 8 bases. The V gene's germline CDR1 is SGHNT and CDR2 YYREEE (reference sequence). Trimming removed 1 base from V and 6 bases from J; junction bases left unmatched: 6. The CDR3 is 15 residues long. The CDR3 spells CASSLPAGESNEQFF. CDR3 sequence (DNA): TGTGCCAGCAGCTTGCCAGCGGGAGAGTCCAATGAGCAGTTCTTC.

V gene TRBV6-1 combines with J gene TRBJ2-5; maybe TRBD1 (5 bases). CDR3 length equals 16 residues. V lost 2 bases and J lost 4, with 17 bases in between. Germline V CDR1 and CDR2: MNHNS, SASEGT. CDR3 sequence: CASSESQGNSPETQYF. CDR3 in DNA: TGTGCCAGCAGTGAAAGTCAGGGAAATAGCCCAGAGACCCAGTACTTC.

The J gene is TRBJ2-7, the V gene TRBV7-8; a possible D gene is TRBD1 (6 bases). Trimming removed 1 base from V and 4 bases from J, with 14 bases in between. The CDR3 covers 15 residues. Germline CDR1 SGHVS, CDR2 FQNEAQ. In DNA, the CDR3 is TGTGCCAGCAGCTTAGGGAGATCAGGGGTTTACGAGCAGTACTTC. It encodes CASSLGRSGVYEQYF.

The genes are TRBV7-2 and TRBJ1-5, with D unclear. The CDR3 extends over 13 amino acids. Trimming removed 5 bases at V and 4 bases at J, with 9 bases between. CDR1 and CDR2 (germline): SGHTA, FQGNSA. The CDR3 reads CASSVFGNQPQHF. DNA for the CDR3: TGTGCCAGCAGCGTCTTCGGGAATCAGCCCCAGCATTTT.

The chain links TRBV4-1 to TRBJ2-3, with D maybe TRBD2 (6 bases). Germline CDR1 and CDR2: MGHRA and YSYEKL. This CDR3 has 19 amino acids. V gave up 0 bases and J gave up 2 bases, with 21 bases separating them. The CDR3, as DNA: TGCGCCAGCAGCCAAGATAGGGAGGCCTTAACCTCGGTCACAGATACGCAGTATTTT. The encoded protein is CASSQDREALTSVTDTQYF.

The chain carries TRBV29-1 and TRBJ2-2; 7 bases are shared with TRBD1. The CDR3 runs to 14 residues. The V and J ends lost 7 bases and 0 bases, in that order; junction bases with no gene match: 5. Germline CDR1 reads SQVTM; CDR2 reads ANQGSEA. CDR3 in amino acids: CSAEGQTNTGELFF. CDR3 DNA: TGCAGCGCTGAGGGACAGACGAACACCGGGGAGCTGTTTTTT.